This passage covers 29 T cell receptor beta chains from one sample sequenced in a study of monozygotic twins with inflammatory bowel disease. TCRdb re-called the 5' RACE reads, yielding one record per CDR3 amino acid sequence without DNA. Recorded here are about 380,000 distinct CDR3 sequences; the top ten clones represent about 2.5%. The sequenced sample was blood. All receptors derive from a human donor with ulcerative colitis or Crohn's disease, or a healthy co-twin of an affected twin (not recorded which).

The chain carries TRBV30 and TRBJ1-1; without DNA, the TCRdb call of TRBD1 cannot be checked. The CDR3 sequence is 14 residues long. CDR1 is GTSNPN and CDR2 is SVGIG in the germline V gene (reference sequence). CDR3 residues: CAWRSTPRGTEAFF.

The chain carries TRBV6-5 and TRBJ2-2. The germline gives CDR1 MNHEY, CDR2 SVGAGI. CDR3 length: 15 residues. The CDR3 here is CASSFARADTGELFF.

This chain connects TRBV5-1 to TRBJ1-1; TCRdb names TRBD1, which stays unverified in the absence of DNA. The germline V gene has CDR1 SGHRS and CDR2 YFSETQ. The CDR3 has 15 residues. The CDR3 spells CASSLARSGQIEAFF.

This sequence joins TRBV7-2 and TRBJ2-7; the D call of TRBD1 rests on TCRdb alone, since no DNA is present to check it. The germline V gene has CDR1 SGHTA and CDR2 FQGNSA. The CDR3 totals 16 residues. The CDR3 is CASSLNRDTGSYEQYF.

This sequence joins TRBV20-1 and TRBJ2-3. CDR1 and CDR2 from the germline V gene are DFQATT and SNEGSKA (reference sequence). The CDR3 is made up of 16 amino acids. CDR3 loop: CSARDRRLGLADTQYF.

The CDR3 sequence is CSARVRENTEAFF. The chain uses TRBV20-1 and TRBJ1-1. The CDR3 runs 13 residues. Germline V gene lookup returns CDR1 DFQATT and CDR2 SNEGSKA (reference sequence).

This chain uses TRBV7-9 with TRBJ1-2; TCRdb gives TRBD1 as the D gene, but with no DNA this cannot be confirmed. Germline V gene data show CDR1 as SEHNR and CDR2 as FQNEAQ (reference sequence). The length of the CDR3 is 17 residues. CDR3 residues: CASSSKMGTGGTRGYTF.

The chain uses TRBV27 and TRBJ2-7. Looked up from germline, CDR1 is MNHEY and CDR2 is SMNVEV (reference sequence). This CDR3 region has 13 residues. Here the CDR3 reads CASSFGGSYEQYF.

The rearrangement uses TRBV14 and TRBJ1-4; TCRdb reports TRBD1, a call that lacks DNA to check it against. The CDR3 runs to 15 residues. Per the germline V gene, CDR1 is SGHDN and CDR2 is FVKESK. This CDR3 reads CASSQGSGPGEKLFF.

V is TRBV12-3 or TRBV12-4 and J is TRBJ1-2; TCRdb designates TRBD1, a call that cannot be tested without DNA. This CDR3 contains 15 residues. Here the CDR3 reads CASSFSGALGYGYTF.

This chain uses TRBV7-9 with TRBJ1-4; TCRdb returns TRBD1, unconfirmable since there is no DNA. The CDR3 length is 15 residues. Germline V gene lookup returns CDR1 SEHNR and CDR2 FQNEAQ (reference sequence). CDR3 amino acids: CASSPDLDRGRGLFF.

The chain carries TRBV6-1 and TRBJ1-1. The germline CDR1 and CDR2 sequences are MNHNS and SASEGT. This CDR3 is 13 amino acids long. The CDR3 loop reads CASSSQTNTEAFF.

The J gene is TRBJ2-2, the V gene TRBV7-9; the D gene TCRdb calls, TRBD1, cannot be checked with no DNA. The CDR3 covers 16 residues. In germline, CDR1 is SEHNR, CDR2 FQNEAQ (reference sequence). Here the CDR3 reads CASSQAGTGLTGELFF. Full variable domain (remainder filled in from reference TRBV7-9 and TRBJ2-2): DTGVSQNPRHKITKRGQNVTFRCDPISEHNRLYWYRQTLGQGPEFLTYFQNEAQLEKSRLLSDRFSAERPKGSFSTLEIQRTEQGDSAMYLCASSQAGTGLTGELFFGEGSRLTVL.

This rearrangement joins TRBV15 to TRBJ2-4; TCRdb names TRBD1, which stays unverified in the absence of DNA. There are 16 residues in the CDR3. The V gene's germline CDR1 is LNHNV and CDR2 YYDKDF (reference sequence). CDR3 in amino acids: CATSRHGQGAKNIQYF.

The chain's CDR3 is CASKNDRGHRGYTF. The genes are TRBV6-1 and TRBJ1-2; TCRdb outputs TRBD1, but without DNA this stays unchecked. The CDR3 has 14 residues. Germline values: CDR1 MNHNS, CDR2 SASEGT.

This chain connects TRBV5-1 to TRBJ2-3; TCRdb gives TRBD1 as the D gene, but with no DNA this cannot be confirmed. The CDR3 sequence is 15 residues long. Germline CDR1 SGHRS, CDR2 YFSETQ. CDR3 residues: CASSLVAGAGDTQYF.

The V call is TRBV5-4, the J call TRBJ2-5; there is no DNA to check the TCRdb D call of TRBD1. The length of the CDR3 is 16 residues. Per the germline V gene, CDR1 is SGHNT and CDR2 is YYREEE (reference sequence). CDR3: CASSLGLVSGQETQYF. The full variable domain, rest sourced from reference TRBV5-4 and TRBJ2-5, is ETGVTQSPTHLIKTRGQQVTLRCSSQSGHNTVSWYQQALGQGPQFIFQYYREEENGRGNFPPRFSGLQFPNYSSELNVNALELDDSALYLCASSLGLVSGQETQYFGPGTRLLVL.

The rearrangement joins TRBV4-3 to TRBJ2-6; absent DNA, TCRdb's TRBD1 call cannot be checked. Germline V gene sequence: CDR1 LGHNA, CDR2 YSLEER. This CDR3 is 17 amino acids long. The CDR3 sequence is CASSEGTGLSGANVLTF.

V and J are TRBV7-2 and TRBJ2-2. There are 16 residues in the CDR3. Per germline, CDR1 SGHTA and CDR2 FQGNSA. The CDR3 loop is CASSLGGRPNTGELFF.

This chain connects TRBV15 to TRBJ1-1. CDR3 size: 13 residues. Germline-derived CDR1 and CDR2 are LNHNV and YYDKDF (reference sequence). CDR3 loop: CATSGQLNTEAFF.

The chain carries TRBV3-1 and TRBJ2-2. CDR1 and CDR2 from the germline V gene are LGHDT and YNNKEL (reference sequence). The CDR3 is 14 residues long. Here the CDR3 reads CASSQGTNTGELFF.

This chain uses TRBV6-5 with TRBJ1-5. CDR3 length: 14 residues. The V gene's germline CDR1 is MNHEY and CDR2 SVGAGI. The CDR3 here is CASSYLGGNQPQHF.

The V call is TRBV6-6, the J call TRBJ1-1. Germline lookup yields CDR1 MNHNY and CDR2 SVGAGI (reference sequence). This CDR3 region has 14 residues. Here the CDR3 reads CASSYERTNTEAFF.

The chain uses TRBV3-1 and TRBJ1-5; TCRdb designates TRBD1, a call that cannot be tested without DNA. The CDR3 has 15 amino acids. Looked up from germline, CDR1 is LGHDT and CDR2 is YNNKEL (reference sequence). The CDR3 here is CASSPATGVNQPQHF.

Here the CDR3 reads CSASVTGLKSTGELFF. The chain has TRBV20-1 and TRBJ2-2; the TRBD1 assignment by TCRdb is unverifiable without DNA. The CDR3 has 16 amino acids. The germline CDR1 and CDR2 sequences are DFQATT and SNEGSKA (reference sequence).

This chain uses TRBV6-6 with TRBJ2-5; TCRdb picks TRBD1, but there is no DNA to check that call. The CDR3 is 12 amino acids. CDR1 and CDR2 from the germline V gene are MNHNY and SVGAGI (reference sequence). CDR3 protein: CASADRVETQYF.

This chain connects TRBV5-5 to TRBJ2-1. Per the germline V gene, CDR1 is SGHKS and CDR2 is YYEKEE (reference sequence). The CDR3 covers 16 residues. CDR3 amino acids: CASSLGFASSYNEQFF.

J is TRBJ2-3 and V is TRBV11-3; TCRdb's D gene call, TRBD1, goes unchecked for lack of DNA. Germline values: CDR1 SGHNT, CDR2 YENEEA. CDR3 length equals 15 residues. This CDR3 is CASSSLDRGGDTQYF.

The V call is TRBV7-9, the J call TRBJ2-1; TCRdb calls TRBD1, which cannot be checked without DNA. The CDR3 loop spans 13 amino acids. In germline, CDR1 is SEHNR, CDR2 FQNEAQ (reference sequence). The CDR3 here is CATPDSSINEQFF.